The 22 T cell receptor beta chains below all came from one sample that was sequenced in a study of blood T cells in healthy people across ages (dated by TCRdb to between 2014 and 2017). The library relied on 5' RACE. Sequencing was carried out with an Illumina HiSeq 2500. A second roughly 7 to 11 cycle PCR used a sample-barcoded 5' primer and a J-beta primer mix. In TCRdb, the public reads were trimmed at Q25 with fastp and aligned with MiXCR, with productive beta chains retained. CDR3 protein sequences are deduplicated, and each keeps its most common genes and DNA. The sample records about 650,000 distinct CDR3 sequences, 32% of which are singletons. Approximately 15% of the sample is held by the ten biggest clonotypes. The source material was blood. Receptors originate from a woman aged 80 or over in good health. Donor details come from another sample of the same person, matched by shared clones.

The rearrangement links TRBV7-2 to TRBJ2-7, with no clear D. V lost 5 bases, J lost 0 bases, and 14 bases lay in between. The germline gives CDR1 SGHTA, CDR2 FQGNSA. This CDR3 contains 15 residues. For the CDR3, the DNA is TGTGCCAGCAGCCAAGTTGATGACCTCTCCTACGAGCAGTACTTC. Residues: CASSQVDDLSYEQYF.

As regards this clonotype: With a much larger clone just one base away, this may be a read error. The J gene is TRBJ2-1, the V gene TRBV3-1, with D tentatively TRBD1 or TRBD2 (6 bases each). CDR1 is LGHDT and CDR2 is YNNKEL in the germline V gene (reference sequence). The CDR3 extends over 16 amino acids. CDR3: CAGSPTRGLRYNEQFF. The CDR3 region has the DNA TGTGCCGGCAGCCCCACTCGGGGGCTACGGTACAATGAGCAGTTCTTC.

This clonotype has a count of ten or more. CDR3 sequence (DNA): TGTGCCAGCAGCCTTTTGACAGTCAATCAGCCCCAGCATTTT. Translated: CASSLLTVNQPQHF. The rearrangement uses TRBV7-9 and TRBJ1-5, with D maybe TRBD1 (5 bases). Trimming left V 5 bases short and J 3 bases short, with 11 bases between. The CDR3 runs 14 residues. Looked up from germline, CDR1 is SEHNR and CDR2 is FQNEAQ (reference sequence).

This chain joins TRBV9 and TRBJ1-2; perhaps TRBD1 as D (5 bases). Per germline, CDR1 SGDLS and CDR2 YYNGEE. This CDR3 region has 13 residues. With 4 bases removed from V and 7 bases from J, the gap between germline ends came to 14 bases. The CDR3 loop is CASSPGNGFGYTF. The DNA of the CDR3 is TGTGCCAGCAGCCCAGGGAACGGGTTTGGCTACACCTTC.

This clonotype has more than one count but fewer than ten. The chain joins TRBV2 to TRBJ1-2; D is unresolved. The CDR3 spans 15 residues. V lost 3 bases and J 0 bases, leaving 11 bases between the germline ends. CDR1 and CDR2 from the germline V gene are SNHLY and FYNNEI. CDR3 nucleotide sequence: TGTGCCAGCAGTGATCCCGGGTCTCCTAACTATGGCTACACCTTC. This gives the protein CASSDPGSPNYGYTF.

This clonotype was picked up many times. The chain has TRBV20-1 and TRBJ2-1; D is tentatively TRBD1 or TRBD2 (5 bases each). V lost 6 bases and J 7 bases, leaving 19 bases between the germline ends. The CDR3 has 14 residues. Germline lookup yields CDR1 DFQATT and CDR2 SNEGSKA (reference sequence). In DNA, the CDR3 is TGCAGTGCCGCGTGGGGCGGGTTGGGGAATGAGCAGTTCTTC. Translation: CSAAWGGLGNEQFF.

In its sample, this clonotype was seen a few times. This chain links TRBV20-1 with TRBJ1-1, with TRBD1 matching over 9 bases. This CDR3 comprises 14 residues. The V gene's germline CDR1 is DFQATT and CDR2 SNEGSKA (reference sequence). With V trimmed by 6 bases and J by 5 bases, 10 bases remained unmatched. The CDR3 DNA reads TGCAGTGCCAAAGAGGGACAGGGTGAAACTGAAGCTTTCTTT. It yields the protein CSAKEGQGETEAFF.

This clonotype was seen repeatedly, ten times or more. The chain recombines TRBV6-1 with TRBJ2-3; D is uncertain. Trimming shortened V by 4 bases and J by 6 bases, and 14 bases separated the two germline ends. The CDR3 extends over 14 amino acids. Germline V gene data show CDR1 as MNHNS and CDR2 as SASEGT. The DNA of the CDR3 is TGTGCCAGCAGTGGGACCTTTGGCCGGGATACGCAGTATTTT. Translated: CASSGTFGRDTQYF.

In its sample, this clonotype was seen many times. This rearrangement joins TRBV27 to TRBJ1-5, with D maybe TRBD1 (6 bases). V shed 4 bases and J shed 2 bases, with 12 bases lying between them. Germline V gene data show CDR1 as MNHEY and CDR2 as SMNVEV (reference sequence). The CDR3 has 15 residues. CDR3: CASSWGGPGNQPQHF. The CDR3 DNA is TGTGCCAGCAGTTGGGGGGGCCCTGGCAATCAGCCCCAGCATTTT.

This sequence joins TRBV9 and TRBJ1-1, with D maybe TRBD1 (5 bases). The CDR3 loop spans 14 amino acids. The germline V gene encodes CDR1 SGDLS and CDR2 YYNGEE. The V and J ends lost 0 bases and 1 base respectively, with 7 bases between them. CDR3 protein: CASSVVGQNTEAFF. The CDR3, as DNA: TGTGCCAGCAGCGTAGTCGGACAGAACACTGAAGCTTTCTTT.

This clonotype appeared many times. V and J are TRBV7-9 and TRBJ1-2; TRBD1 aligns across 9 bases. The CDR3 totals 13 residues. Germline CDR1 is SEHNR and CDR2 is FQNEAQ (reference sequence). V shed 3 bases, J shed 6 bases, and the junction held 2 bases outside the gene matches. CDR3: CASSFRTGDGYTF. DNA of the CDR3: TGTGCCAGCAGCTTCCGGACAGGGGATGGCTACACCTTC.

This clonotype showed up many times. The genes are TRBV2 and TRBJ1-2, with no clear D. Deletions cut 4 bases from V and 1 base from J, with 13 bases between. Looked up from germline, CDR1 is SNHLY and CDR2 is FYNNEI. The length of the CDR3 is 15 residues. The CDR3, as DNA: TGTGCCAGCAGTGGGGCGATGGGCCTTAACTATGGCTACACCTTC. Translated: CASSGAMGLNYGYTF.

The sample holds many counts of this clonotype. The chain links TRBV25-1 to TRBJ2-3; TRBD2 agrees at 9 bases. Germline lookup yields CDR1 MGHDK and CDR2 SYGVNS. Trimming took 1 base from V and 4 from J; bases not matched to a gene: 9. The CDR3 length is 17 residues. Here the CDR3 DNA reads TGTGCCAGCAGTGAATCTTGGGGCGGGGGGGTAGCAGATACGCAGTATTTT. The encoded protein is CASSESWGGGVADTQYF.

The table lists this clonotype with many counts. The chain combines TRBV6-5 with TRBJ2-7, with 8 bases fitting TRBD1. The J segment lost 2 bases and the V segment lost 2 bases, leaving 5 bases of the junction unmatched. Germline V gives CDR1 MNHEY, CDR2 SVGAGI. This CDR3 comprises 15 residues. The CDR3 region is CASSYDGTGTYEQYF. DNA for the CDR3: TGTGCCAGCAGTTACGACGGGACAGGAACCTACGAGCAGTACTTC.

This clonotype was detected ten times or more. V is TRBV7-2 and J is TRBJ1-1; 8 bases agree with TRBD1. The ends lost 5 bases at V and 5 bases at J; junction bases unmatched: 10. This CDR3 region has 15 residues. Germline CDR1 and CDR2: SGHTA and FQGNSA. In nucleotides, the CDR3 is TGTGCCAGCAGCCCAGAGTCGGACAGGGTGACTGAAGCTTTCTTT. Its translation: CASSPESDRVTEAFF.

This clonotype was picked up many times. The J gene is TRBJ1-2, the V gene TRBV7-9; 7 bases align to TRBD1. With 1 base clipped from V and 3 bases from J, the junction kept 2 bases outside the gene matches. The CDR3 totals 14 residues. The germline V gene encodes CDR1 SEHNR and CDR2 FQNEAQ (reference sequence). The chain's CDR3 is CASSLGDRYYGYTF. Here the CDR3 DNA reads TGTGCCAGCAGCTTAGGGGACAGATACTATGGCTACACCTTC.

This clonotype was detected many times. The chain uses TRBV9 and TRBJ1-2, with 8 bases fitting TRBD1. V lost 4 bases, J lost 7 bases, and 9 bases stayed unmatched. The CDR3 covers 14 residues. CDR1 is SGDLS and CDR2 is YYNGEE in the germline V gene. The CDR3 here is CASSPHQGAGGYTF. For the CDR3, the DNA is TGTGCCAGCAGCCCGCACCAGGGGGCGGGTGGCTACACCTTC.

At least ten counts were recorded for this clonotype. DNA for the CDR3: TGTGCCAGCAGTTACAGGGGGCTCACTTATGGCTACACCTTC. Residues: CASSYRGLTYGYTF. The chain employs TRBV6-5 and TRBJ1-2; 7 nucleotides line up with TRBD1. The CDR3 is made up of 14 amino acids. V lost 2 bases and J lost 5; bases outside the gene matches: 5. Germline V lookup: CDR1 MNHEY, CDR2 SVGAGI.

The chain couples TRBV20-1 to TRBJ2-1, with 8 positions matching TRBD2. CDR3 length: 14 amino acids. The germline gives CDR1 DFQATT, CDR2 SNEGSKA (reference sequence). The CDR3 DNA reads as TGCAGCGTTATACTAGCGGACTTTAGGGATGAGCAGTTCTTC. Its translation is CSVILADFRDEQFF.

This clonotype was found a few times. This chain connects TRBV7-2 to TRBJ2-3; unclear D gene. Germline CDR1 SGHTA, CDR2 FQGNSA. The CDR3 loop spans 13 amino acids. Trimming cost V 4 bases and J 5 bases, with 10 bases left between them. The CDR3 protein is CASSSNLGDTQYF. For the CDR3, the DNA is TGTGCCAGCAGCTCAAATCTGGGAGATACGCAGTATTTT.

With respect to this clonotype: A clone one base away is much larger, so this may be a read error. The CDR3 spells CAWRGYGYTF. CDR3 nucleotides: TGTGCCTGGAGGGGCTATGGCTACACCTTC. This chain connects TRBV30 to TRBJ1-2; D unclear. Trimming stripped 3 bases from V and 4 bases from J, with 3 bases between. The CDR3 is made up of 10 amino acids. Germline lookup yields CDR1 GTSNPN and CDR2 SVGIG (reference sequence).

This clonotype was found a few times. This chain uses TRBV27 with TRBJ1-3; 7 bases map to TRBD1. In germline, CDR1 is MNHEY, CDR2 SMNVEV (reference sequence). The CDR3 has 14 residues. V lost 6 bases to trimming and J lost 4 bases; unmatched junction nucleotides: 6. CDR3 nucleotide sequence: TGTGCCAGCAGGGAGACAGGGCCCGGAAACACCATATATTTT. Translating it yields CASRETGPGNTIYF.